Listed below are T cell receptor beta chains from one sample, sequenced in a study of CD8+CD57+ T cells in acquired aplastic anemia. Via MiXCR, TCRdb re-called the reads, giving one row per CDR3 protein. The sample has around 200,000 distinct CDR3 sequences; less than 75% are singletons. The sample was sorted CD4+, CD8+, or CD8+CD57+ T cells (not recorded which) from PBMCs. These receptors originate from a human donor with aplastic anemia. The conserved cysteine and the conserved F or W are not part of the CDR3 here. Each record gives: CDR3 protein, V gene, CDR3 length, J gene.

ASRLVGGGGRYEQY,TRBV28,14,TRBJ2-7
SARTGALYEQY,TRBV20-1,11,TRBJ2-7
SARDSGRLNYGYT,TRBV20-1,13,TRBJ1-2
ASSLWGLAEQF,TRBV7-2,11,TRBJ2-1
ASSSAGTSGARPDTQY,TRBV7-7,16,TRBJ2-3
ATGVNQGGEQY,TRBV24-1,11,TRBJ2-5
ASSRGGSGQPQH,TRBV5-4,12,TRBJ1-5
ASSWRKGTPLH,TRBV5-8,11,TRBJ1-6
ASKGGDTEAF,TRBV7-9,10,TRBJ1-1
SARVGGTQY,TRBV20-1,9,TRBJ2-5
SVVSRQGSSRLGSYT,TRBV29-1,15,TRBJ1-2
ATPVYEQY,TRBV7-9,8,TRBJ2-7
ATSDITRDEQY,TRBV24-1,11,TRBJ2-7
ASSLGGEKLF,TRBV7-6,10,TRBJ1-4
ASSSDPVSPLH,TRBV5-4,11,TRBJ1-6
ATSREATNGYT,TRBV15,11,TRBJ1-2
SATQMAGGQEKLF,TRBV20-1,13,TRBJ1-4
ASSGLGDSGNTIY,TRBV2,13,TRBJ1-3
ASSLVGFGNEQF,TRBV7-9,12,TRBJ2-1
SATGQLNTEAF,TRBV20-1,11,TRBJ1-1
ASSSRGYGYT,TRBV12-5,10,TRBJ1-2
SARDGGDPTETQY,TRBV20-1,13,TRBJ2-5